This T cell receptor beta chain was observed in a study of blood T cell repertoires in COVID-19. About the research overall: Both acute and convalescent COVID-19 samples were obtained from the United States, Italy and Spain. The cDNA or gDNA used as material had been derived from T cells, B-cell-depleted T cells, or PBMCs.

Authors' processing steps: Reference gene primer amplification in the assay estimated nucleated cell counts. Data came from immunoSEQ multiplex PCR; TCRdb stores just in-frame clones and leaves some out. V and J calls and clone size are as listed in that table; D and trimming were resolved from the DNA. Of 220,000 or so clones in the sample, about four fifths were seen once. Cohort placement rested on clinical history that participants reported themselves. The CDR3 is 14 residues long. The V segment lost 2 bases and the J segment 9 bases; nucleotides outside the gene matches: 7. The germline gives CDR1 SGHKS, CDR2 YYEKEE (reference sequence).

Source material: PBMCs or T cells enriched from blood (not recorded which). The TCR originated in a woman aged 40 to 50 who had recovered from COVID-19. The J gene is TRBJ2-1, the V gene TRBV5-5, with 8 bases aligning to TRBD1. CDR3 DNA sequence: TGTGCCAGCAGCTTAATAGCAGGGGGCGTTGAGCAGTTCTTC. This sequence encodes CASSLIAGGVEQFF.